One sample yielded the 20 T cell receptor beta chains listed below, sequenced in a study of blood T cell repertoires in COVID-19. Clones were sequenced by immunoSEQ multiplex PCR, and TCRdb holds only the in-frame ones, with some missing. Here the sample spans about 140,000 clones, 82% being singletons. Sample: peripheral blood. Receptors originate from a woman of 80 years or more with acute or convalescent COVID-19.

The chain joins TRBV7-6 to TRBJ1-5, with TRBD1 matching 8 bases. From germline, CDR1 is SGHVS and CDR2 FNYEAQ. Unmatched junction bases numbered 6, after V lost 5 bases and J lost 3 bases. CDR3 length equals 15 residues. The CDR3 protein is CASSLTGGPNQPQHF. In DNA form, the CDR3 reads TGTGCCAGCAGCCTTACAGGGGGACCCAATCAGCCCCAGCATTTT.

This clone appeared once. Germline is not matched at one junction end, which may reflect a read error. The genes are TRBV14 and TRBJ2-2; D unclear. Germline V gene data show CDR1 as SGHDN and CDR2 as FVKESK. This CDR3 contains 13 residues. CDR3 in amino acids: CASSPQNIGELFF. The CDR3 bases are TGTGCCAGCAGTCCTCAAAACATCGGGGAGCTGTTTTTT. The full variable domain, its missing parts supplied by reference TRBV14 and TRBJ2-2, is EAGVTQFPSHSVIEKGQTVTLRCDPISGHDNLYWYRRVMGKEIKFLLHFVKESKQDESGMPNNRFLAERTGGTYSTLKVQPAELEDSGVYFCASSPQNIGELFFGEGSRLTVL.

The gene calls are TRBV28 and TRBJ1-3; D ambiguous. The V end lost 10 bases, the J end lost 4 bases, and 14 bases lay between the germline ends. The germline gives CDR1 MDHEN, CDR2 SYDVKM. The CDR3 extends over 13 amino acids. CDR3 sequence reads: CAKYPPRGNTIYF. The CDR3 DNA follows: TGTGCCAAATACCCCCCCCGGGGAAACACCATATATTTT. Together with reference TRBV28 and TRBJ1-3, the CDR3 gives the full variable domain: DVKVTQSSRYLVKRTGEKVFLECVQDMDHENMFWYRQDPGLGLRLIYFSYDVKMKEKGDIPEGYSVSREKKERFSLILESASTNQTSMYLCAKYPPRGNTIYFGEGSWLTVV.

V usage is TRBV24-1 and J usage is TRBJ2-2; TRBD1 matches 7 bases. The germline V gene has CDR1 KGHDR and CDR2 SFDVKD. V gave up 2 bases and J gave up 4 bases; unmatched junction bases: 3. The CDR3 is 15 residues long. The chain's CDR3 is CATSDSRGSTGELFF. In DNA form, the CDR3 reads TGTGCCACCAGTGATTCCAGGGGGTCCACCGGGGAGCTGTTTTTT.

This chain links TRBV10-3 with TRBJ2-3; the D gene is possibly TRBD2 (6 bases). Germline loops: CDR1 ENHRY, CDR2 SYGVKD. The CDR3 length is 11 residues. V was pared by 10 bases and J by 6 bases, with 11 bases between. The CDR3: CATAGGDTQYF. Here the CDR3 DNA reads TGTGCCACCGCTGGGGGGGATACGCAGTATTTT.

The chain couples TRBV27 to TRBJ1-3; D possibly corresponds to TRBD1 (6 bases). CDR1 and CDR2 (germline): MNHEY, SMNVEV (reference sequence). Between the trimmed V and J ends, which lost 8 bases and 0 bases, there was a span of 11 bases. The CDR3 sequence is 14 residues long. In DNA form, the CDR3 reads TGTGCCAGCCCCCACAGGGACTCTGGAAACACCATATATTTT. It encodes CASPHRDSGNTIYF.

This chain joins TRBV24-1 and TRBJ2-1; the D gene is possibly TRBD2 (5 bases). The V end lost 10 bases, the J end lost 2 bases, and 11 bases lay between the germline ends. CDR1 and CDR2 from the germline V gene are KGHDR and SFDVKD. The CDR3 runs 13 residues. CDR3 sequence (DNA): TGTGCCACGGGCGGGTGGGCCTACAATGAGCAGTTCTTC. Amino acid sequence: CATGGWAYNEQFF.

This clone was counted a few times. The V call is TRBV2, the J call TRBJ2-5, with 8 bases matching TRBD2. The germline CDR1 and CDR2 sequences are SNHLY and FYNNEI. The CDR3 runs 16 residues. V was pared by 4 bases and J by 1 base, with 8 bases of the junction left unmatched. CDR3 nucleotide sequence: TGTGCCAGCAGTGTGGGTCAGCGGGGGACCCAAGAGACCCAGTACTTC. It is translated as CASSVGQRGTQETQYF.

This clone appeared once. The V call is TRBV24-1, the J call TRBJ2-3, with D maybe TRBD2 (7 bases). V shed 2 bases and J shed 2 bases, with 19 bases lying between them. Germline assignment: CDR1 KGHDR and CDR2 SFDVKD. The CDR3 is made up of 18 amino acids. CDR3 residues: CATSDSSGRGPPTDTQYF. The CDR3 DNA sequence: TGTGCCACCAGTGATTCCTCAGGGCGGGGGCCGCCCACAGATACGCAGTATTTT.

The chain couples TRBV2 to TRBJ1-1; TRBD1 matches at 7 bases. The length of the CDR3 is 15 residues. With V trimmed by 1 base and J by 4 bases, 6 bases remained unmatched. Germline V CDR1 and CDR2: SNHLY, FYNNEI. The CDR3 DNA follows: TGTGCCAGCAGTGAAGGGAGGGGGCGCGTCACTGAAGCTTTCTTT. It translates to CASSEGRGRVTEAFF.

This clone was found once. The V call is TRBV5-5, the J call TRBJ2-3; D perhaps matches TRBD2 (6 bases). Germline CDR1 reads SGHKS; CDR2 reads YYEKEE (reference sequence). There are 16 residues in the CDR3. V lost 3 bases to trimming and J lost 3 bases, with 17 bases between them. In nucleotides, the CDR3 is TGTGCCAGCAGCTGGAGCATCGGGGGATGGACAGATACGCAGTATTTT. Residues: CASSWSIGGWTDTQYF.

The V call is TRBV5-1, the J call TRBJ2-3; 13 bases line up with TRBD2. V was pared by 2 bases and J by 5 bases, with 5 bases of the junction left unmatched. CDR1 SGHRS and CDR2 YFSETQ come from the germline V gene. CDR3 length: 16 amino acids. CDR3 loop: CASSFTSGGAKDTQYF. The CDR3 bases are TGCGCCAGCAGCTTTACTAGCGGGGGGGCGAAAGATACGCAGTATTTT.

The chain combines TRBV5-1 with TRBJ2-5, with 10 bases that match TRBD2. V shed 0 bases, J shed 1 base, and the junction held 3 bases outside the gene matches. The CDR3 is 16 amino acids. The germline gives CDR1 SGHRS, CDR2 YFSETQ. CDR3 protein: CASSLAIAGGQETQYF. The CDR3 DNA is TGCGCCAGCAGCTTGGCCATAGCGGGGGGCCAAGAGACCCAGTACTTC.

This clone was seen once. The chain combines TRBV7-8 with TRBJ2-7; D is possibly TRBD2 (6 bases). The CDR3 covers 14 residues. The V end lost 6 bases, the J end lost 2 bases, and 14 bases lay between the germline ends. Germline CDR1 is SGHVS and CDR2 is FQNEAQ. This chain's CDR3 is CASRPGRGTYEQYF. The DNA for the CDR3 is TGTGCCAGCAGGCCGGGACGGGGGACCTACGAGCAGTACTTC.

This chain links TRBV10-3 with TRBJ2-7; 10 bases agree with TRBD2. The CDR3 totals 14 residues. Germline V gene lookup returns CDR1 ENHRY and CDR2 SYGVKD. V was clipped by 7 bases and J by 2 bases; unmatched bases: 5. The CDR3: CAINQAGGTYEQYF. CDR3 coding DNA: TGTGCCATCAACCAAGCGGGAGGGACCTACGAGCAGTACTTC.

The chain recombines TRBV5-1 with TRBJ1-6; 8 bases line up with TRBD1. CDR3 size: 17 residues. After removal of 3 bases from V and 8 bases from J, the junction contained 13 bases not matched to a gene. CDR1 and CDR2 from the germline V gene are SGHRS and YFSETQ. The chain's CDR3 is CASSSEMAGTGYSPLHF. Written as DNA, the CDR3 is TGCGCCAGCAGCTCCGAAATGGCCGGGACAGGTTATTCACCCCTCCACTTT.

This chain links TRBV6-5 with TRBJ2-1; maybe TRBD1 (5 bases). V lost 0 bases and J 0 bases, leaving 6 bases between the germline ends. Germline lookup yields CDR1 MNHEY and CDR2 SVGAGI. The CDR3 contains 15 residues. The DNA of the CDR3 is TGTGCCAGCAGTTACTCTAGGGGCTCCTACAATGAGCAGTTCTTC. Translation: CASSYSRGSYNEQFF.

This rearrangement joins TRBV5-1 to TRBJ2-5; TRBD1 matches at 8 bases. Looked up from germline, CDR1 is SGHRS and CDR2 is YFSETQ. Trimming cost V 0 bases and J 3 bases; bases outside gene matches: 4. The CDR3 runs 15 residues. The CDR3 is CASSLGSGGEETQYF. The CDR3 nucleotides are TGCGCCAGCAGCTTGGGGTCAGGGGGCGAAGAGACCCAGTACTTC.

V and J are TRBV18 and TRBJ2-2; perhaps TRBD2 as D (6 bases). Germline V CDR1 and CDR2: KGHSH, LQKENI. The length of the CDR3 is 17 residues. V was pared by 3 bases and J by 2 bases, with 16 bases between. CDR3 sequence (DNA): TGTGCCAGCTCACCCCTATTCGGCGGGGTAAACACCGGGGAGCTGTTTTTT. Protein sequence: CASSPLFGGVNTGELFF. Based on the CDR3 plus reference TRBV18 and TRBJ2-2, the full variable domain is NAGVMQNPRHLVRRRGQEARLRCSPMKGHSHVYWYRQLPEEGLKFMVYLQKENIIDESGMPKERFSAEFPKEGPSILRIQQVVRGDSAAYFCASSPLFGGVNTGELFFGEGSRLTVL.

This sequence joins TRBV6-5 and TRBJ1-3; possibly TRBD1 for D (6 bases). The CDR3 is 15 residues long. CDR1 and CDR2 from the germline V gene are MNHEY and SVGAGI. The germline V and J ends were trimmed by 0 bases and 2 bases, with 8 bases remaining between them. The CDR3 DNA reads TGTGCCAGCAGTTACTCCCAGGGGACTGGAAACACCATATATTTT. As protein: CASSYSQGTGNTIYF.